A single sample is the source of the 17 T cell receptor beta chains below, sequenced in a study of T-cell reconstitution after alpha-beta-depleted transplantation in children. For TCRbeta, the library was prepared with unique molecular identifiers. TCRdb re-derived calls from the PCR reads in MiXCR, one entry per CDR3 protein. Here the sample spans around 200,000 distinct CDR3 sequences, over 5.5% being singletons. Sequencing used PBMCs from the stem cell graft donor, obtained from the stem cell graft. These receptors all stem from a human donor who donated a stem cell graft to a child with Wiskott-Aldrich syndrome.

The CDR3 spells CASSLKGTSGGHSYEQYF. DNA for the CDR3: TGTGCCAGCAGCCTCAAGGGGACTAGCGGGGGCCACTCCTACGAGCAGTACTTC. The genes are TRBV11-2 and TRBJ2-7; TRBD2 aligns across 14 bases. The CDR3 loop spans 18 amino acids. Germline CDR1 SGHAT, CDR2 FQNNGV. V was clipped by 5 bases and J by 0 bases; unmatched bases: 9. Supplemented by reference TRBV11-2 and TRBJ2-7, the full variable domain reads EAGVAQSPRYKIIEKRQSVAFWCNPISGHATLYWYQQILGQGPKLLIQFQNNGVVDDSQLPKDRFSAERLKGVDSTLKIQPAKLEDSAVYLCASSLKGTSGGHSYEQYFGPGTRLTVT.

This clonotype came up many times. The rearrangement joins TRBV29-1 to TRBJ2-7; 7 bases agree with TRBD1. Germline lookup yields CDR1 SQVTM and CDR2 ANQGSEA. J lost 0 bases, V lost 6 bases, and 5 bases had no gene match. CDR3 length equals 13 residues. The CDR3: CSVRQGSSYEQYF. CDR3 nucleotides: TGCAGCGTCCGACAGGGAAGCTCCTACGAGCAGTACTTC.

This clonotype was seen at least ten times. The chain is built from TRBV20-1 and TRBJ2-2; D possibly corresponds to TRBD2 (6 bases). CDR3 length: 15 amino acids. Trimming took 0 bases from V and 5 from J, leaving 13 bases between them. Looked up from germline, CDR1 is DFQATT and CDR2 is SNEGSKA (reference sequence). The chain's CDR3 is CSARDSGGKTGELFF. DNA of the CDR3: TGCAGTGCTAGAGATTCCGGAGGGAAAACCGGGGAGCTGTTTTTT.

Ten or more counts support this clonotype. V is TRBV12-3 or TRBV12-4 and J is TRBJ2-2; TRBD2 matches at 12 bases. J gave up 2 bases and V 1 base, and 8 bases lay outside the gene matches. CDR3 length equals 19 residues. For the CDR3, the DNA is TGTGCCAGCAGTTTAGTGGGGCCCGGACTAGCGGGAAACACCGGGGAGCTGTTTTTT. It yields the protein CASSLVGPGLAGNTGELFF.

At least ten counts were recorded for this clonotype. The chain uses TRBV6-7 and TRBJ2-3; no definite D call. TRBV6-7 is annotated as an ORF whose role is uncertain. The V gene lost 2 bases and the J gene lost 6 bases, with 18 bases spanning the gap. This CDR3 comprises 16 residues. CDR3 DNA sequence: TGTGCCAGCAGTTACCGGCAATCCACGATGGTCGATACGCAGTATTTT. It yields the protein CASSYRQSTMVDTQYF.

This clonotype has a count of ten or more. The rearrangement links TRBV9 to TRBJ2-1; D may be TRBD1 or TRBD2 (5 bases each). In germline, CDR1 is SGDLS, CDR2 YYNGEE. V gave up 3 bases and J gave up 8 bases, with 15 bases separating them. There are 14 residues in the CDR3. The CDR3 reads CASSEPRRGHEQFF. The CDR3 DNA sequence: TGTGCCAGCAGCGAGCCCCGCCGGGGACATGAGCAGTTCTTC.

This clonotype was seen repeatedly, ten times or more. The chain recombines TRBV12-3 or TRBV12-4 with TRBJ2-7, with D perhaps matching TRBD1 (6 bases). V lost 7 bases, J lost 3 bases, and 22 bases lay in between. This CDR3 contains 16 residues. This CDR3 reads CASTMTRDTLYYEQYF. For the CDR3, the DNA is TGTGCCAGCACTATGACCCGGGACACCCTTTACTACGAGCAGTACTTC.

The genes are TRBV20-1 and TRBJ2-3; 11 bases are shared with TRBD2. Looked up from germline, CDR1 is DFQATT and CDR2 is SNEGSKA (reference sequence). Trimming took 3 bases from V and 2 from J; bases not matched to a gene: 10. The CDR3 covers 17 residues. The CDR3 DNA is TGCAGTGCTAGCTACATTGGGACTAGCGGTAACACAGATACGCAGTATTTT. Translation: CSASYIGTSGNTDTQYF.

This clonotype was counted ten times or more. J is TRBJ1-2 and V is TRBV7-9; the D is unclear. The germline V and J ends were trimmed by 1 base and 0 bases, with 6 bases remaining between them. Per germline, CDR1 SEHNR and CDR2 FQNEAQ (reference sequence). The CDR3 totals 14 residues. The CDR3: CASSLGGSNYGYTF. The CDR3 DNA is TGTGCCAGCAGCTTAGGAGGATCTAACTATGGCTACACCTTC.

This clonotype has a handful of counts. This rearrangement joins TRBV5-1 to TRBJ2-1; unclear D gene. The CDR3 is 14 amino acids. Trimming removed 3 bases from V and 2 bases from J, with 9 bases in between. Germline assignment: CDR1 SGHRS and CDR2 YFSETQ. CDR3 in DNA: TGCGCCAGCAGCTCCCAAGCACCCTACAATGAGCAGTTCTTC. It specifies CASSSQAPYNEQFF.

There are many counts of this clonotype. This chain connects TRBV6-5 to TRBJ2-1, with a tentative D call TRBD1 (6 bases). In germline, CDR1 is MNHEY, CDR2 SVGAGI. Deletions cut 6 bases from V and 5 bases from J, with 20 bases between. This CDR3 region has 16 residues. CDR3 amino acids: CASRFLTRGLNNEQFF. The DNA for the CDR3 is TGTGCCAGCAGATTTCTTACCAGGGGTCTTAACAATGAGCAGTTCTTC.

This clonotype was counted ten times or more. The chain employs TRBV25-1 and TRBJ2-2, with a possible D match to TRBD2 (5 bases). This CDR3 is built from 15 residues. The V end was cut by 6 bases, the J end by 3 bases, with 14 bases between. The germline gives CDR1 MGHDK, CDR2 SYGVNS. The CDR3 region has the DNA TGTGCCAGCAGCTATCGGGGTAGGGACACCGGGGAGCTGTTTTTT. The encoded protein is CASSYRGRDTGELFF.

This clonotype was counted only a few times. V is TRBV12-3 or TRBV12-4 and J is TRBJ2-3; 11 positions agree with TRBD2. V was clipped by 10 bases and J by 4 bases; unmatched bases: 22. The length of the CDR3 is 19 residues. CDR3 region: CAIRNGFAYLAGGPDTQYF. The CDR3 bases are TGTGCCATCAGGAATGGGTTTGCGTATCTAGCGGGGGGCCCAGATACGCAGTATTTT.

CDR3 loop: CASSVAPPVRAGIWQYF. CDR3 nucleotides: TGTGCCAGCAGCGTGGCACCGCCTGTACGGGCGGGCATATGGCAGTACTTC. J is TRBJ2-7 and V is TRBV7-2, with a tentative D call TRBD2 (5 bases). CDR1 is SGHTA, CDR2 FQGNSA, per germline. V lost 5 bases and J 9 bases, leaving 29 bases between the germline ends. The length of the CDR3 is 17 residues.

J is TRBJ2-2 and V is TRBV6-2 or TRBV6-3; D uncertain. CDR1 is MNHEY, CDR2 SVGEGT, per germline. This CDR3 comprises 13 residues. The germline V and J ends were trimmed by 2 bases and 5 bases, with 6 bases remaining between them. The CDR3 DNA sequence: TGTGCCAGCAGTTACCGGACGACCGGGGAGCTGTTTTTT. Protein: CASSYRTTGELFF.

This clonotype came up many times. The chain uses TRBV20-1 and TRBJ2-1; 7 bases fit TRBD1. Germline V gene data show CDR1 as DFQATT and CDR2 as SNEGSKA (reference sequence). The V segment lost 3 bases and the J segment 10 bases; nucleotides outside the gene matches: 0. This CDR3 comprises 10 residues. The CDR3 DNA sequence: TGCAGTGCTAGGGACAGGGAGCAGTTCTTC. Amino acids: CSARDREQFF.

Only a few counts were recorded for this clonotype. The rearrangement uses TRBV27 and TRBJ1-5, with 10 bases matching TRBD1. After removal of 5 bases from V and 7 bases from J, the junction contained 11 bases not matched to a gene. The CDR3 contains 16 residues. Germline V CDR1 and CDR2: MNHEY, SMNVEV (reference sequence). CDR3 sequence (DNA): TGTGCCAGCAGTAAGACAGGGGGCAGTTGGAAGCAGCCCCAGCATTTT. Protein: CASSKTGGSWKQPQHF.